This TCR beta chain was captured by sequencing in a study of cytomegalovirus exposure and HLA in healthy donors. Study details: The 110 or so validation repertoires used a platform that matched the one used for the approximately 670 first-cohort repertoires, as a later analysis reported.

This clone was counted once. Its antigen is not identified. The data were produced by immunoSEQ multiplex PCR, yet TCRdb's version contains in-frame clones alone and is incomplete. The sample yields 150,000 to 200,000 clones, 85% to 90% seen once. Trimming took off 4 bases at V and 4 bases at J, with 9 bases between the two ends. The CDR3 is made up of 13 amino acids. From germline, CDR1 is SGHRS and CDR2 YFSETQ. Whole-study findings and limits: It was reported that the classifier diagnosed cytomegalovirus status with high specificity and sensitivity in both the original and validation cohorts. Many donors carried some public TCRs, although rarity characterized most TCR sequences. TCR beta chains numbering some 160 were designated cytomegalovirus-associated.

This TCR was recovered from a man between 18 and 35 years old in good health and CMV-seropositive. The sample was PBMCs. V and J are TRBV5-1 and TRBJ2-4; tentatively, D is TRBD1 (5 bases). The CDR3: CASSKRQKNIQYF. The CDR3, as DNA: TGCGCCAGCAGCAAAAGACAGAAAAACATTCAGTACTTC.